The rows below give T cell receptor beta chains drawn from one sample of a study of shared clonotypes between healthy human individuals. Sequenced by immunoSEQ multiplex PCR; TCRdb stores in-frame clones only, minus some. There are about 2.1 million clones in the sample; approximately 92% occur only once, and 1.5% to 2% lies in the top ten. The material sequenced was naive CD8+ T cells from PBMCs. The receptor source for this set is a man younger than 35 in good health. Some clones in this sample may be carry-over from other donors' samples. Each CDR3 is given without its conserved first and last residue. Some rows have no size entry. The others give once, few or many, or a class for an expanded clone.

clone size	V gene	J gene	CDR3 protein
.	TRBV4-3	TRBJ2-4	ASSQDPHPAKNIQY
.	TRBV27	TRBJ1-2	ASSSRSEDIYGYT
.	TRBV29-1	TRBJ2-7	SVEAYSGQVPYEQY
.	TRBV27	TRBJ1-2	ASSPRTRQVGYGYT
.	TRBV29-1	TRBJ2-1	SVVGTGGYNEQF
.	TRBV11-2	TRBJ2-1	ASTRPGASGHNEQF
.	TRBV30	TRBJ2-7	AWSHGTSFSEQY
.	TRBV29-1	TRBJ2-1	SAPTGGNEQF
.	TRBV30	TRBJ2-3	AWSVGGEGDTQY
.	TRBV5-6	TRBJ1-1	ASSLSGDRGEAF
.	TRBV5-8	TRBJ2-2	ASNDRPGWGSGELF
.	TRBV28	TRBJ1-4	ASSPPGQGVMNEKLF
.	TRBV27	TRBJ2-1	ASSHFLIDNEQF
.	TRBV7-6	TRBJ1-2	ASSRAMDSITYGYT
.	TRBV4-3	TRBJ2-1	ASSQDFRDYNEQF
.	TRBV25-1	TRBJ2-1	ASSPLGYNEQF
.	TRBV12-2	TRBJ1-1	ASRSADSRNTEAF
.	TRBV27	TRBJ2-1	ASSLSLSSSYNEQF
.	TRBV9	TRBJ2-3	ASSVEGLAGSDTQY
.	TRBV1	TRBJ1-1	TSSQGVGSLWREAF
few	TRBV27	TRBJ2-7	ASSRTGRYEQY
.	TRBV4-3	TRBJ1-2	ASSQAGLPLGGYT
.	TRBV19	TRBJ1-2	ASTPWGGGYT
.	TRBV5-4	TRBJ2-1	ASSFPGNEQF
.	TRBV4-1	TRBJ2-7	ASSQRLAGASEQY
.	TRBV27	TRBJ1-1	ASMREWNTEAF
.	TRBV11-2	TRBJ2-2	ASIPGFKDTGELF
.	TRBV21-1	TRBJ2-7	ASSNPRTSGTDEQY
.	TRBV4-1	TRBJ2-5	ASSQYSSLQETQY
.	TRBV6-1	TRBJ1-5	ASSEAPGRNQPQH
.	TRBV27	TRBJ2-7	ASSLWGPDEQY
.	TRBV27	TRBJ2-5	ASSLIGGGRETQY
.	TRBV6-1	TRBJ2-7	ASSGFGTSETYEQY
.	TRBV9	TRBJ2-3	ASSVGVGPTDTQY
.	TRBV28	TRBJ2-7	ASSLLQGSSYEQY
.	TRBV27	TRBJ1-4	ASSLLSNEKLF
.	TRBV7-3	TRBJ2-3	ATSSGRAKDTQY
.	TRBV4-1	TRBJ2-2	ASSQATSTGELF
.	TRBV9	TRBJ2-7	ASSEGQGAYEQY
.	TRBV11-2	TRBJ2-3	ASSLVGQGADTQY
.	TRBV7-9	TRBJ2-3	AIPGASGGTDTQY
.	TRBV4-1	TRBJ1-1	ASSQLQGVTEAF
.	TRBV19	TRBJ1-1	ASSMGAGRNTEAF
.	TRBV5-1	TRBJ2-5	ASSSGVTQETQY
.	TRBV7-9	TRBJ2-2	ASSAGWGELF
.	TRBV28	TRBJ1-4	ASSLRLRRGSEKLF